The sequence of this T cell receptor beta chain was determined in a study of cytomegalovirus exposure and HLA in healthy donors. Details on this clone: Its antigen remains unknown.

Study-level results: The listing of about 150 TCR beta chains classed them as cytomegalovirus-associated. As a later analysis showed, several of the most significant clusters appeared to be linked to common viral pathogens.

The CDR3 is 13 residues long. Germline V gene lookup returns CDR1 GTSNPN and CDR2 SVGIG (reference sequence). V was cut by 3 bases and J by 7 bases, with 10 bases left in between. Primers: 60 Vbeta forward and 13 Jbeta reverse. The method was immunoSEQ multiplex PCR; TCRdb's version includes in-frame clones alone and lacks a portion of them. The table shows about 110,000 clones, with approximately 70% occurring only once. The sequence derives from a man aged 25-40 years in good health and CMV-seropositive. This chain links TRBV30 with TRBJ1-6, with D unresolved. The sequenced material came from PBMCs. The CDR3 sequence is CAWRVSWNSPLHF. The DNA of the CDR3 is TGTGCCTGGAGAGTTAGTTGGAATTCACCCCTCCACTTT.